The next 11 T cell receptor beta chains were all read from a single sample in a study of Tregs in tolerant kidney transplant recipients. Clones were sequenced by immunoSEQ multiplex PCR, and TCRdb holds only the in-frame ones, with some missing. The sample consists of fewer than 100,000 clones, approximately 90% of them appearing once. The input for sequencing was Tregs from blood, taken before the transplant. Every receptor here comes from a human donor who received a combined kidney and bone marrow transplant.

The chain joins TRBV7-2 to TRBJ2-7, with D unclear. The germline gives CDR1 SGHTA, CDR2 FQGNSA. This CDR3 spans 13 amino acids. The ends were cut back, 1 base at V and 2 bases at J, with 6 bases in the middle. The CDR3 DNA follows: TGTGCCAGCAGCTTAGTGCAAACCTACGAGCAGTACTTC. It is translated as CASSLVQTYEQYF.

The J gene is TRBJ1-1, the V gene TRBV11-2; weak D call: TRBD1 (6 bases). CDR1 is SGHAT and CDR2 is FQNNGV in the germline V gene. The CDR3 is made up of 16 amino acids. V dropped 2 bases and J dropped 0 bases, with 13 bases sitting between them. CDR3 sequence: CASSLLGGRLNTEAFF. DNA for the CDR3: TGTGCCAGCAGCTTACTCGGGGGCCGGCTGAACACTGAAGCTTTCTTT.

The chain couples TRBV6-1 to TRBJ2-1, with a possible D match to TRBD1 (7 bases). CDR1 MNHNS and CDR2 SASEGT come from the germline V gene. The V end was cut by 4 bases, the J end by 12 bases, with 16 bases between. This CDR3 contains 13 residues. CDR3 region: CASSGGPQGGQFF. The CDR3, as DNA: TGTGCCAGCAGTGGAGGGCCCCAGGGGGGGCAGTTCTTC.

The V and J genes are TRBV11-3 and TRBJ1-3; possible D gene TRBD1, 6 bases. The CDR3 sequence is 15 residues long. Germline V gene lookup returns CDR1 SGHNT and CDR2 YENEEA. The V gene lost 5 bases and the J gene lost 4 bases, with 15 bases spanning the gap. CDR3 amino acids: CASSAGTSVGNTIYF. The CDR3 nucleotides read TGTGCCAGCAGCGCCGGGACATCCGTCGGAAACACCATATATTTT. Looking up the rest from reference TRBV11-3 and TRBJ1-3 gives the full variable domain: EAGVVQSPRYKIIEKKQPVAFWCNPISGHNTLYWYLQNLGQGPELLIRYENEEAVDDSQLPKDRFSAERLKGVDSTLKIQPAELGDSAVYLCASSAGTSVGNTIYFGEGSWLTVV.

V usage is TRBV5-4 and J usage is TRBJ1-5, with a weak D call TRBD1 (6 bases). V lost 9 bases, J lost 3 bases, and 19 bases lay in between. Germline V lookup: CDR1 SGHNT, CDR2 YYREEE (reference sequence). The CDR3 is 15 residues long. CDR3 residues: CATHLWGASNQPQHF. CDR3 sequence (DNA): TGTGCCACACACCTTTGGGGGGCCTCCAATCAGCCCCAGCATTTT. Full variable domain (outside the CDR3, taken from reference TRBV5-4 and TRBJ1-5): ETGVTQSPTHLIKTRGQQVTLRCSSQSGHNTVSWYQQALGQGPQFIFQYYREEENGRGNFPPRFSGLQFPNYSSELNVNALELDDSALYLCATHLWGASNQPQHFGDGTRLSIL.

J is TRBJ2-2 and V is TRBV18; D is unresolved. This CDR3 spans 15 amino acids. The V end lost 5 bases, the J end lost 4 bases, and 14 bases lay between the germline ends. From germline, CDR1 is KGHSH and CDR2 LQKENI. The CDR3 here is CASSSALAATGELFF. In DNA, the CDR3 is TGTGCCAGCTCATCCGCCCTGGCTGCCACCGGGGAGCTGTTTTTT.

CDR3 DNA: TGTGCCAGCAGCCAAGCCGGGGGGGAGCTGTTTTTT. Protein product: CASSQAGGELFF. This chain connects TRBV4-2 to TRBJ2-2, with no clear D. V was clipped by 1 base and J by 8 bases, with 5 bases between them. Germline V gives CDR1 LGHNA, CDR2 YNFKEQ. The CDR3 is made up of 12 amino acids.

In this sample, this clone turned up a few times. The rearrangement uses TRBV28 and TRBJ2-3; a possible D gene is TRBD1 (6 bases). The CDR3 sequence is 14 residues long. Germline assignment: CDR1 MDHEN and CDR2 SYDVKM. V dropped 6 bases and J dropped 6 bases, with 16 bases sitting between them. The CDR3 spells CASRKGQPGDTQYF. The CDR3 DNA reads as TGTGCCAGCAGGAAAGGACAGCCCGGGGATACGCAGTATTTT.

The chain has TRBV27 and TRBJ2-3; weak D call: TRBD1 (5 bases). The ends were cut back, 1 base at V and 3 bases at J, with 8 bases in the middle. Germline CDR1 reads MNHEY; CDR2 reads SMNVEV (reference sequence). This CDR3 has 14 amino acids. The CDR3 sequence is CASSLFPGTDTQYF. CDR3 DNA sequence: TGTGCCAGCAGTTTATTCCCAGGGACAGATACGCAGTATTTT.

The CDR3, as DNA: TGCGCCAGCAGCCAAGATCCGAGTAGCGGGAGTTCTGGGGCCAACGTCCTGACTTTC. Its protein product is CASSQDPSSGSSGANVLTF. This chain joins TRBV4-1 and TRBJ2-6; 9 bases line up with TRBD2. The CDR3 has 19 residues. Trimming removed 0 bases from V and 1 base from J; junction bases left unmatched: 7. Looked up from germline, CDR1 is MGHRA and CDR2 is YSYEKL.

This rearrangement joins TRBV19 to TRBJ2-2; TRBD2 might be the D (6 bases). The CDR3 contains 15 residues. Germline assignment: CDR1 LNHDA and CDR2 SQIVND (reference sequence). The V end lost 8 bases, the J end lost 3 bases, and 16 bases lay between the germline ends. This chain's CDR3 is CASQARTTYTGELFF. The CDR3 bases are TGTGCCAGTCAGGCGAGGACTACTTACACCGGGGAGCTGTTTTTT.